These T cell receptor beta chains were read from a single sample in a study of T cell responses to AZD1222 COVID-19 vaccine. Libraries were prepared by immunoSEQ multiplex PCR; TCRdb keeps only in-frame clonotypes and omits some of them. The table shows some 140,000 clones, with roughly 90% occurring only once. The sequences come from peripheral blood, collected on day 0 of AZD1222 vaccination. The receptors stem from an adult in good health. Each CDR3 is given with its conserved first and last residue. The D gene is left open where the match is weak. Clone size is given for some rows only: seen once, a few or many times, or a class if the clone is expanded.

CASSQLGEGYGYTF,-,TRBV14,-
CASSQERTGASYNEQFF,-,TRBV4-3,-
CSATRDRNTEAFF,TRBD1,TRBV29-1,-
CASSLTTSGEYEQYF,TRBD2,TRBV28,-
CASSLLSYVNTEAFF,-,TRBV4-1,-
CASSLMGTGELFF,-,TRBV7-3,-
CASSLINNEQFF,-,TRBV11-3,-
CASETGGTEAFF,-,TRBV6-5,-
CASSVFEPGGTEAFF,TRBD1,TRBV2,-
CASSPSGAYTEAFF,-,TRBV18,-
CASSGRATETQYF,TRBD2,TRBV5-4,-
CASSESTGGTEAFF,TRBD1,TRBV10-1,-
CASSPTSNTEAFF,-,TRBV12-3/TRBV12-4,few
CARSRGGASGVFSTDTQYF,TRBD2,TRBV5-1,-
CASSPLTGDHTEAFF,TRBD1,TRBV5-1,-
CASRTDRGNTEAFF,TRBD1,TRBV6-4,-
CASSVRLADNEQFF,TRBD2,TRBV9,-
CASRRTSGPYEQYF,TRBD2,TRBV27,-
CASTSTGDGRYEQYF,TRBD1,TRBV6-5,-
CASSAGVGANVLTF,-,TRBV7-3,-
CASRPPGGNIYGYTF,-,TRBV28,-
CATRDSKASDTQYF,-,TRBV24-1,once
CATSTGKVGSNQPQHF,TRBD1,TRBV10-3,once
CSVGETGPGNEQFF,-,TRBV29-1,-
CASSSLGTPGTNEQFF,-,TRBV7-8,-
CASGRDGILRNTEAFF,-,TRBV12-5,-
CASSLRTGLGEQYF,TRBD1,TRBV19,-
CASSLGAGTDTQYF,-,TRBV7-3,once
CATSDPTDNQPQHF,-,TRBV24-1,-
CATSRDKKELAVSYEQYF,TRBD2,TRBV15,-
CASSFRTSDEQFF,TRBD2,TRBV27,-
CASSLPGSHTEAFF,-,TRBV11-3,-
CAWSVGSGREQFF,-,TRBV30,-
CASSGHGGNSPLHF,-,TRBV2,-
CASSQVWQYNSPLHF,-,TRBV4-3,-
CASSSILAGIRNEQFF,TRBD2,TRBV27,-
CASSLVLASYEQYF,-,TRBV11-3,-
CASSSQGGGYTF,TRBD1,TRBV19,-
CASSQDARGPEKLFF,TRBD1,TRBV4-3,-
CASTKGGTLGNTEAFF,-,TRBV5-4,-
CASTWTGRYGYTF,TRBD1,TRBV19,-
CASSLLGTGAYEQYF,TRBD1,TRBV4-1,-
CASHRGVYGYTF,-,TRBV30,-
CATSDTRGPGNTIYF,TRBD1,TRBV24-1,-
CASSLAGALYEQYF,TRBD2,TRBV18,-
CASKTPGQGPNEKLFF,-,TRBV19,-
CASSLMAGADTEAFF,-,TRBV7-3,-
CASTAKRTINEQFF,-,TRBV11-2,-
CASSFSRESYEQYF,-,TRBV27,-
CATGTGSLTIYF,TRBD1,TRBV28,-
CASSPIGLYGANVLTF,-,TRBV5-1,-